Below are 26 T cell receptor beta chains sequenced from a single sample in a study of T-cell memory formation after mild COVID-19. TCRdb fed the 5' RACE reads into MiXCR, producing one record per CDR3 protein. The data hold more than 250,000 distinct CDR3 sequences, with 16% observed a single time. The sample taken for sequencing was PBMCs or a T cell subset sorted from them (not recorded which). The receptors stem from a man aged 18 to 29 who had mild COVID-19 (a few samples of this study predate the infection). Cell type and time point are not known.

The sample holds a few counts of this clonotype. J is TRBJ1-6 and V is TRBV28; 11 bases are a match to TRBD1. V lost 6 bases to trimming and J lost 14 bases; unmatched junction nucleotides: 9. From germline, CDR1 is MDHEN and CDR2 SYDVKM. There are 14 residues in the CDR3. For the CDR3, the DNA is TGTGCCAGCAGCCCGGGACAGGGGGTATCGGCCCTCCACTTT. Translated, it gives CASSPGQGVSALHF.

This rearrangement joins TRBV7-8 to TRBJ1-5; D is unresolved. Germline CDR1 and CDR2: SGHVS and FQNEAQ. This CDR3 has 14 residues. V was cut by 3 bases and J by 5 bases, with 11 bases left in between. As DNA, the CDR3 is TGTGCCAGCAGCTTCGACTGGTCAGATCAGCCCCAGCATTTT. Amino acid sequence: CASSFDWSDQPQHF.

The chain carries TRBV20-1 and TRBJ1-5, with D hard to call. V lost 3 bases and J lost 1, with 16 bases in between. Germline CDR1 reads DFQATT; CDR2 reads SNEGSKA (reference sequence). The CDR3 contains 16 residues. The CDR3 loop is CSARVPGQRSNQPQHF. The CDR3 DNA sequence: TGCAGTGCTAGGGTCCCGGGTCAACGGAGCAATCAGCCCCAGCATTTT.

This clonotype was detected only a few times. The chain carries TRBV7-9 and TRBJ2-5; 8 bases are shared with TRBD2. Germline V CDR1 and CDR2: SEHNR, FQNEAQ (reference sequence). This CDR3 has 15 amino acids. Losses at the gene ends were 1 base for V and 2 bases for J; bases not matched to a gene: 3. In nucleotides, the CDR3 is TGTGCCAGCAGCTTAGATCCGGGGGGGCAAGAGACCCAGTACTTC. This gives the protein CASSLDPGGQETQYF.

This clonotype was recorded many times. This chain connects TRBV24-1 to TRBJ1-2, with 9 bases matching TRBD1. In germline, CDR1 is KGHDR, CDR2 SFDVKD. J gave up 4 bases and V 4 bases, and 9 bases lay outside the gene matches. The CDR3 has 16 amino acids. The CDR3 DNA reads TGTGCCACCAGTGACCCTCGGGGACAGGGTTTCTATGGCTACACCTTC. Translating gives CATSDPRGQGFYGYTF.

J is TRBJ2-7 and V is TRBV2; D uncertain. The CDR3 runs to 14 residues. CDR1 is SNHLY and CDR2 is FYNNEI in the germline V gene. Trimming pared 1 base from V and 3 bases from J, leaving 10 bases between. The CDR3 DNA reads as TGTGCCAGCAGTGAAGGGGCAGGCTACTACGAGCAGTACGTC. Protein sequence: CASSEGAGYYEQYV.

There are a few counts of this clonotype. This chain links TRBV29-1 with TRBJ2-1, with D perhaps matching TRBD1 or TRBD2 (5 bases each). V was shortened by 6 bases and J by 15 bases, with 15 bases between the two germline ends. CDR1 SQVTM and CDR2 ANQGSEA come from the germline V gene. The CDR3 spans 10 residues. The CDR3 spells CSVRGAYRFF. The CDR3 DNA is TGCAGCGTCCGAGGGGCGTATCGGTTCTTC.

This clonotype occurred a few times. The chain carries TRBV20-1 and TRBJ2-1; TRBD2 matches at 9 bases. This CDR3 has 16 residues. Germline V CDR1 and CDR2: DFQATT, SNEGSKA (reference sequence). Trimming took 2 bases from V and 3 from J; bases not matched to a gene: 8. The CDR3 region is CSARQRGAPIYNEQFF. In DNA, the CDR3 is TGCAGTGCTAGACAGCGGGGGGCCCCCATCTACAATGAGCAGTTCTTC.

This clonotype was recorded a few times. This chain uses TRBV5-5 with TRBJ1-1; D is uncertain. Trimming removed 2 bases from V and 5 bases from J, with 7 bases in between. The germline V gene encodes CDR1 SGHKS and CDR2 YYEKEE (reference sequence). The CDR3 has 12 amino acids. In nucleotides, the CDR3 is TGTGCCAGCAGCTTTCCTTTTACTGAAGCTTTCTTT. Residues: CASSFPFTEAFF. Together with reference TRBV5-5 and TRBJ1-1, the CDR3 gives the full variable domain: DAGVTQSPTHLIKTRGQQVTLRCSPISGHKSVSWYQQVLGQGPQFIFQYYEKEERGRGNFPDRFSARQFPNYSSELNVNALLLGDSALYLCASSFPFTEAFFGQGTRLTVV.

In this sample, this clonotype turned up many times. Here the CDR3 DNA reads TGTGCCACCTCCGGGACAGGGGGTTCGGAGACCCAGTACTTC. It encodes CATSGTGGSETQYF. This sequence joins TRBV24-1 and TRBJ2-5; 11 positions match TRBD1. The CDR3 covers 14 residues. V shed 9 bases, J shed 5 bases, and the junction held 7 bases outside the gene matches. Looked up from germline, CDR1 is KGHDR and CDR2 is SFDVKD.

The chain uses TRBV5-1 and TRBJ2-2, with a weak D call TRBD1 (5 bases). The CDR3 sequence is 14 residues long. Trimming shortened V by 7 bases and J by 0 bases, and 10 bases separated the two germline ends. The V gene's germline CDR1 is SGHRS and CDR2 YFSETQ. The CDR3 DNA reads as TGCGCCAGCGTAGGGGCTACGAACACCGGGGAGCTGTTTTTT. This translates into CASVGATNTGELFF.

The chain combines TRBV7-3 with TRBJ2-6, with D unclear. The CDR3 runs to 16 residues. V lost 3 bases, J lost 0 bases, and 9 bases lay in between. Per the germline V gene, CDR1 is SGHTA and CDR2 is FQGTGA. CDR3 in amino acids: CASSFNSHSGANVLTF. CDR3 in DNA: TGTGCCAGCAGCTTTAACAGCCACTCTGGGGCCAACGTCCTGACTTTC.

This clonotype has more than one count but fewer than ten. V usage is TRBV18 and J usage is TRBJ1-3; possibly TRBD1 for D (6 bases). This CDR3 has 13 amino acids. V lost 3 bases, J lost 4 bases, and 7 bases lay in between. CDR1 is KGHSH and CDR2 is LQKENI in the germline V gene. CDR3 residues: CASSPGAGNTIYF. CDR3 sequence (DNA): TGTGCCAGCTCACCGGGGGCCGGAAACACCATATATTTT.

This clonotype turned up a few times. V and J are TRBV7-2 and TRBJ2-2; 9 bases are shared with TRBD1. The CDR3 is 14 residues long. Germline CDR1 reads SGHTA; CDR2 reads FQGNSA. V lost 8 bases and J lost 7; bases outside the gene matches: 8. The CDR3 DNA reads TGTGCCAGCTGCCTAAGACAGGGGGACGGGGAGCTGTTTTTT. Protein product: CASCLRQGDGELFF.

This clonotype was seen a handful of times. The genes are TRBV4-3 and TRBJ2-3; tentatively, D is TRBD1 (5 bases). Germline lookup yields CDR1 LGHNA and CDR2 YSLEER. Between the trimmed V and J ends, which lost 0 bases and 4 bases, there was a span of 14 bases. CDR3 size: 16 residues. CDR3 region: CASSQDMSGWADTQYF. CDR3 DNA: TGCGCCAGCAGCCAAGACATGTCAGGGTGGGCAGATACGCAGTATTTT.

This clonotype turned up a few times. The CDR3 sequence is CASSPGAGSQETQYF. In DNA, the CDR3 is TGTGCCAGCAGCCCGGGAGCGGGGAGCCAAGAGACCCAGTACTTC. The chain is built from TRBV11-2 and TRBJ2-5; 7 bases are a match to TRBD2. V dropped 5 bases and J dropped 1; count of bases not matched to a gene: 7. The germline CDR1 and CDR2 sequences are SGHAT and FQNNGV. The CDR3 has 15 amino acids. Full variable domain (rest looked up from reference TRBV11-2 and TRBJ2-5): EAGVAQSPRYKIIEKRQSVAFWCNPISGHATLYWYQQILGQGPKLLIQFQNNGVVDDSQLPKDRFSAERLKGVDSTLKIQPAKLEDSAVYLCASSPGAGSQETQYFGPGTRLLVL.

This clonotype was seen only a few times. J is TRBJ1-1 and V is TRBV29-1; D is uncertain. The germline CDR1 and CDR2 sequences are SQVTM and ANQGSEA. V was trimmed by 4 bases and J by 7 bases, leaving 13 bases between them. This CDR3 is 12 amino acids long. CDR3 in amino acids: CSVGPGRGEAFF. For the CDR3, the DNA is TGCAGCGTTGGCCCGGGAAGAGGTGAAGCTTTCTTT. The variable domain in full, completed from reference TRBV29-1 and TRBJ1-1, reads SAVISQKPSRDICQRGTSLTIQCQVDSQVTMMFWYRQQPGQSLTLIATANQGSEATYESGFVIDKFPISRPNLTFSTLTVSNMSPEDSSIYLCSVGPGRGEAFFGQGTRLTVV.

This chain connects TRBV18 to TRBJ2-6; tentatively, D is TRBD1 (6 bases). V was trimmed by 3 bases and J by 0 bases, leaving 12 bases between them. Germline V gene lookup returns CDR1 KGHSH and CDR2 LQKENI. This CDR3 region has 17 residues. The CDR3 reads CASSPQTGGSGANVLTF. The CDR3 DNA follows: TGTGCCAGCTCACCTCAGACAGGTGGCTCTGGGGCCAACGTCCTGACTTTC. Full variable domain (remainder filled in from reference TRBV18 and TRBJ2-6): NAGVMQNPRHLVRRRGQEARLRCSPMKGHSHVYWYRQLPEEGLKFMVYLQKENIIDESGMPKERFSAEFPKEGPSILRIQQVVRGDSAAYFCASSPQTGGSGANVLTFGAGSRLTVL.

A few counts support this clonotype. The rearrangement links TRBV29-1 to TRBJ1-3, with D unresolved. CDR3 length: 13 residues. V was clipped by 3 bases and J by 0 bases, with 6 bases between them. Per germline, CDR1 SQVTM and CDR2 ANQGSEA. In DNA form, the CDR3 reads TGCAGCGTTGACAGTTCCTCTGGAAACACCATATATTTT. The encoded protein is CSVDSSSGNTIYF.

In DNA, the CDR3 is TGTGCCAGCAGAAAGCATGATCAGCCCCAGCATTTT. This encodes CASRKHDQPQHF. The rearrangement uses TRBV2 and TRBJ1-5; no firm D call. Trimming cost V 6 bases and J 5 bases, with 8 bases left between them. CDR1 is SNHLY and CDR2 is FYNNEI in the germline V gene. The CDR3 totals 12 residues.

The chain joins TRBV10-3 to TRBJ2-3, with D perhaps matching TRBD2 (6 bases). The CDR3 is 13 amino acids. V dropped 10 bases and J dropped 2 bases, with 13 bases sitting between them. Germline assignment: CDR1 ENHRY and CDR2 SYGVKD. The DNA for the CDR3 is TGTGCCACCCGGGACTTAAACACAGATACGCAGTATTTT. Translating it yields CATRDLNTDTQYF.

There are a few counts of this clonotype. This chain connects TRBV27 to TRBJ2-7, with 8 bases identical to TRBD1. This CDR3 has 14 amino acids. Per the germline V gene, CDR1 is MNHEY and CDR2 is SMNVEV (reference sequence). After removal of 7 bases from V and 6 bases from J, the junction contained 11 bases not matched to a gene. CDR3 in amino acids: CASTERQGRAEQYF. The CDR3 DNA follows: TGTGCCAGCACCGAGAGACAGGGGCGGGCCGAGCAGTACTTC.

V gene TRBV6-5 combines with J gene TRBJ2-6; D gene uncertain. V shed 0 bases and J shed 4 bases, with 7 bases lying between them. CDR1 and CDR2 (germline): MNHEY, SVGAGI. The CDR3 covers 15 residues. CDR3 nucleotides: TGTGCCAGCAGTTACTCGATTTCCGGGGCCAACGTCCTGACTTTC. Protein: CASSYSISGANVLTF.

This clonotype was counted a few times. The chain is built from TRBV5-5 and TRBJ2-1; no reliable D call. Germline-derived CDR1 and CDR2 are SGHKS and YYEKEE (reference sequence). The CDR3 is made up of 13 amino acids. V was cut by 4 bases and J by 8 bases, with 13 bases left in between. CDR3 coding DNA: TGTGCCAGCAGCATGGGGATCGGCGATGAGCAGTTCTTC. As protein: CASSMGIGDEQFF.

This clonotype was seen more than once but under ten times. V is TRBV12-3 or TRBV12-4 and J is TRBJ2-2; maybe TRBD2 (6 bases). Trimming stripped 2 bases from V and 2 bases from J, with 15 bases between. The CDR3 runs to 17 residues. CDR3 DNA sequence: TGTGCCAGCAGTTTACGACGGGGGACTTTTAACACCGGGGAGCTGTTTTTT. This codes for CASSLRRGTFNTGELFF.

This clonotype was counted between two and nine times. The chain recombines TRBV12-3 or TRBV12-4 with TRBJ1-1; the D gene is possibly TRBD1 (5 bases). V was trimmed by 6 bases and J by 5 bases, leaving 10 bases between them. The CDR3 consists of 12 residues. The CDR3 DNA reads TGTGCCAGCAGCCGGACAACTACTGAAGCTTTCTTT. Amino acid sequence: CASSRTTTEAFF.